These 3 T cell receptor beta chains share one sample of origin, sequenced in a study of identical twins. TCRdb analysed the 5' RACE reads with MiXCR anew, one entry per CDR3 protein. The table lists some 710,000 distinct CDR3 sequences, roughly 6.2% of them singletons. The specimen was naive T cells sorted from blood. These receptors originate from a man between 18 and 29 years old in good health.

This clonotype turned up a few times. This chain connects TRBV11-2 to TRBJ2-2, with 8 bases lining up with TRBD2. Germline values: CDR1 SGHAT, CDR2 FQNNGV. The CDR3 extends over 15 amino acids. Trimming removed 2 bases from V and 5 bases from J; junction bases left unmatched: 4. The CDR3, as DNA: TGTGCCAGCAGCTTACCCGGGAGGGGTACCGGGGAGCTGTTTTTT. This translates into CASSLPGRGTGELFF.

This clonotype was observed many times. The chain employs TRBV29-1 and TRBJ2-1; a weak D match, TRBD2 (5 bases). This CDR3 has 16 residues. Germline CDR1 and CDR2: SQVTM and ANQGSEA. The ends were cut back, 4 bases at V and 9 bases at J, with 25 bases in the middle. CDR3 DNA: TGCAGCGTTGCGGGGAGCCCCCTAGGACCTGGGGTTGAGCAGTTCTTC. It yields the protein CSVAGSPLGPGVEQFF.

Many counts were recorded for this clonotype. CDR3 in amino acids: CATSRRTGASTDTQYF. In DNA, the CDR3 is TGTGCCACCAGCAGACGGACAGGGGCTAGCACAGATACGCAGTATTTT. This sequence joins TRBV15 and TRBJ2-3; 9 bases line up with TRBD1. Germline assignment: CDR1 LNHNV and CDR2 YYDKDF (reference sequence). There are 16 residues in the CDR3. The V gene end was trimmed by 2 bases and the J gene end by 0 bases; junction bases not matched to a gene: 3.